These 27 T cell receptor beta chains were all obtained from the same sample, sequenced in a study of blood T cells in healthy people across ages. It was with a sample-barcoded 5' primer and a J-beta primer mix that a second PCR of roughly 7 to 12 cycles was run. From the 5' RACE reads, TCRdb called clonotypes with MiXCR, one entry per CDR3 protein. This table has 730,000 or so distinct CDR3 sequences, 35% to 45% appearing once. The specimen sequenced was blood. The receptors come from a woman aged 55-69 years in good health.

In its sample, this clonotype was seen a few times. The J gene is TRBJ2-5, the V gene TRBV20-1; TRBD2 matches 12 bases. The germline V gene has CDR1 DFQATT and CDR2 SNEGSKA (reference sequence). This CDR3 spans 14 amino acids. The ends lost 6 bases at V and 11 bases at J; junction bases unmatched: 13. The CDR3, as DNA: TGCAGTGCCCCTGGGACTAGCGGGCCGGGGGGGCAGTACTTC. It codes for CSAPGTSGPGGQYF.

V is TRBV9 and J is TRBJ2-1, with TRBD1 matching 9 bases. With V trimmed by 3 bases and J by 6 bases, 7 bases remained unmatched. The CDR3 length is 15 residues. Germline V gives CDR1 SGDLS, CDR2 YYNGEE. Written as DNA, the CDR3 is TGTGCCAGCAGCGGGACCGGGACAGGGAGCAATGAGCAGTTCTTC. Amino acid sequence: CASSGTGTGSNEQFF.

The chain has TRBV10-3 and TRBJ2-5, with 13 bases aligning to TRBD2. Matching the DNA end better, TRBJ2-7 makes the J call doubtful. Germline V lookup: CDR1 ENHRY, CDR2 SYGVKD. This CDR3 is 16 amino acids long. The CDR3 spells CASRDQLAGGPGEQYF. The CDR3 nucleotides are TGTGCCAGCCGAGACCAACTAGCGGGAGGGCCTGGCGAGCAGTACTTC.

This clonotype was detected once. The chain combines TRBV7-6 with TRBJ1-3, with D possibly TRBD1 on 5 matching bases. The V end lost 5 bases, the J end lost 0 bases, and 11 bases lay between the germline ends. Germline CDR1 is SGHVS and CDR2 is FNYEAQ. The CDR3 loop spans 15 amino acids. The CDR3 DNA reads as TGTGCCAGCAGCCGACCTCAGGGCTCTGGAAACACCATATATTTT. It yields the protein CASSRPQGSGNTIYF.

The sample holds a few counts of this clonotype. The gene calls are TRBV27 and TRBJ2-5; TRBD1 agrees at 7 bases. Looked up from germline, CDR1 is MNHEY and CDR2 is SMNVEV (reference sequence). V lost 1 base and J lost 4; bases outside the gene matches: 3. The CDR3 is 14 residues long. The CDR3 loop is CASSLFAGGETQYF. In nucleotides, the CDR3 is TGTGCCAGCAGTTTATTTGCAGGGGGAGAGACCCAGTACTTC.

The table lists this clonotype with a few counts. This chain connects TRBV4-3 to TRBJ2-7, with 10 bases fitting TRBD1. The length of the CDR3 is 15 residues. Trimming removed 2 bases from V and 2 bases from J; junction bases left unmatched: 3. Germline loops: CDR1 LGHNA, CDR2 YSLEER. The CDR3 region is CASSQQGTGAYEQYF. CDR3 nucleotides: TGCGCCAGCAGCCAACAAGGGACAGGGGCCTACGAGCAGTACTTC.

This clonotype has more than one count but fewer than ten. The genes are TRBV29-1 and TRBJ1-4, with unresolved D. V was shortened by 6 bases and J by 3 bases, with 11 bases between the two germline ends. There are 13 residues in the CDR3. CDR1 and CDR2 from the germline V gene are SQVTM and ANQGSEA. The DNA of the CDR3 is TGCAGCGTCCAGGAAAACCCTAATGAAAAACTGTTTTTT. Translation gives CSVQENPNEKLFF.

This chain joins TRBV10-3 and TRBJ2-2; 11 nucleotides match TRBD1. Germline CDR1 and CDR2: ENHRY and SYGVKD. J was trimmed by 5 bases and V by 5 bases; bases with no gene match: 7. CDR3 length: 16 residues. The CDR3 nucleotides read TGTGCCATCAGTCCGGGACAGGGGGTTCCAACCGGGGAGCTGTTTTTT. Amino acid sequence: CAISPGQGVPTGELFF.

This clonotype was found many times. The V and J genes are TRBV10-3 and TRBJ2-3, with D perhaps given as TRBD1 or TRBD2 (5 bases each). The V gene's germline CDR1 is ENHRY and CDR2 SYGVKD. V was shortened by 6 bases and J by 0 bases, with 7 bases between the two germline ends. This CDR3 is 13 amino acids long. CDR3 in DNA: TGTGCCATCAGGGGGGAGAGCACAGATACGCAGTATTTT. The encoded protein is CAIRGESTDTQYF.

This sequence joins TRBV2 and TRBJ2-7, with D perhaps TRBD1 (6 bases). The germline V gene has CDR1 SNHLY and CDR2 FYNNEI. The length of the CDR3 is 13 residues. Trimming took off 7 bases at V and 3 bases at J, with 13 bases between the two ends. CDR3 sequence reads: CASKDSAFYEQYF. The CDR3 DNA is TGTGCCAGCAAGGACAGCGCCTTCTACGAGCAGTACTTC.

CDR3 in amino acids: CASSLPGILAKNIQYF. The DNA of the CDR3 is TGTGCCAGCAGCTTACCAGGGATCTTGGCCAAAAACATTCAGTACTTC. The chain couples TRBV7-9 to TRBJ2-4; D might be TRBD1 (5 bases). Trimming left V 2 bases short and J 1 base short, with 12 bases between. The CDR3 is 16 residues long. The germline CDR1 and CDR2 sequences are SEHNR and FQNEAQ (reference sequence).

The rearrangement joins TRBV20-1 to TRBJ2-1, with TRBD1 identical over 7 bases. CDR3 length equals 14 residues. Losses at the gene ends were 4 bases for V and 3 bases for J; bases not matched to a gene: 6. CDR1 DFQATT and CDR2 SNEGSKA come from the germline V gene (reference sequence). CDR3 loop: CSAIRTGNYNEQFF. In DNA, the CDR3 is TGCAGTGCTATCCGGACAGGTAACTACAATGAGCAGTTCTTC.

The V call is TRBV27, the J call TRBJ2-1, with D perhaps matching TRBD2 (6 bases). There are 12 residues in the CDR3. CDR1 is MNHEY, CDR2 SMNVEV, per germline (reference sequence). V was pared by 2 bases and J by 10 bases, with 9 bases between. The CDR3 reads CASSLAGMEQFF. CDR3 bases: TGTGCCAGCAGTTTAGCGGGGATGGAGCAGTTCTTC.

Only a few counts were recorded for this clonotype. The V call is TRBV20-1, the J call TRBJ1-5; D gene ambiguous. The length of the CDR3 is 15 residues. Looked up from germline, CDR1 is DFQATT and CDR2 is SNEGSKA (reference sequence). With 6 bases removed from V and 0 bases from J, the gap between germline ends came to 15 bases. CDR3 in DNA: TGCAGTGCCGTGCCTATAGCTGATAGCAATCAGCCCCAGCATTTT. It is translated as CSAVPIADSNQPQHF.

The rearrangement joins TRBV20-1 to TRBJ2-1; 7 positions agree with TRBD2. V lost 5 bases to trimming and J lost 8 bases; unmatched junction nucleotides: 6. Germline V lookup: CDR1 DFQATT, CDR2 SNEGSKA (reference sequence). The CDR3 runs to 12 residues. CDR3 DNA sequence: TGCAGTGCTCAGACAAGCGGGGATGAGCAGTTCTTC. It specifies CSAQTSGDEQFF.

V gene TRBV5-1 combines with J gene TRBJ2-3; tentatively, D is TRBD2 (6 bases). The CDR3 length is 14 residues. Germline V lookup: CDR1 SGHRS, CDR2 YFSETQ. The V end was cut by 3 bases, the J end by 1 base, with 9 bases between. CDR3 amino acids: CASSWGDRTDTQYF. Here the CDR3 DNA reads TGCGCCAGCAGCTGGGGGGACCGCACAGATACGCAGTATTTT.

The genes are TRBV9 and TRBJ2-3, with 8 bases aligning to TRBD2. Germline CDR1 reads SGDLS; CDR2 reads YYNGEE. Trimming cost V 0 bases and J 3 bases; bases outside gene matches: 6. The CDR3 length is 16 residues. The CDR3 sequence is CASSVGSSGATDTQYF. CDR3 nucleotides: TGTGCCAGCAGCGTAGGCAGTAGCGGGGCTACAGATACGCAGTATTTT.

The V gene is TRBV12-3 or TRBV12-4, the J gene TRBJ2-2; 8 bases are a match to TRBD2. The V segment lost 3 bases and the J segment 4 bases; nucleotides outside the gene matches: 10. There are 17 residues in the CDR3. This chain's CDR3 is CASSFGRGGVGTGELFF. For the CDR3, the DNA is TGTGCCAGCAGTTTCGGTCGGGGGGGCGTCGGCACCGGGGAGCTGTTTTTT.

V gene TRBV7-9 combines with J gene TRBJ1-4, with D perhaps matching TRBD1 (5 bases). The CDR3 consists of 14 residues. Germline V gene sequence: CDR1 SEHNR, CDR2 FQNEAQ (reference sequence). V was cut by 4 bases and J by 4 bases, with 10 bases left in between. DNA for the CDR3: TGTGCCAGCAGCTACGACAGCTATAATGAAAAACTGTTTTTT. The encoded protein is CASSYDSYNEKLFF.

V usage is TRBV20-1 and J usage is TRBJ1-5, with a weak D call TRBD1 (6 bases). Trimming removed 6 bases from V and 10 bases from J, with 16 bases in between. Germline assignment: CDR1 DFQATT and CDR2 SNEGSKA (reference sequence). The CDR3 contains 12 residues. The CDR3 coding sequence is TGCAGTGCAAACCGGGACACCAGTCCCCAGCATTTT. Translating gives CSANRDTSPQHF.

The chain combines TRBV20-1 with TRBJ2-7; D is perhaps TRBD1 (5 bases). The CDR3 runs to 11 residues. Trimming left V 7 bases short and J 1 base short, with 8 bases between. Germline loops: CDR1 DFQATT, CDR2 SNEGSKA (reference sequence). The CDR3 here is CSVRGSYEQYF. CDR3 bases: TGCAGTGTTAGGGGTTCCTACGAGCAGTACTTC.

The chain recombines TRBV7-6 with TRBJ2-5; 7 bases line up with TRBD2. The germline V gene encodes CDR1 SGHVS and CDR2 FNYEAQ. The CDR3 consists of 14 residues. The V segment lost 8 bases and the J segment 2 bases; nucleotides outside the gene matches: 8. CDR3 region: CASGYSGQQETQYF. Here the CDR3 DNA reads TGTGCCAGCGGATATAGCGGGCAACAAGAGACCCAGTACTTC.

About this clonotype itself: With a much larger clone just one base away, this may be a read error. This chain joins TRBV7-2 and TRBJ2-7; 7 bases fit TRBD2. The CDR3 is 15 residues long. Germline lookup yields CDR1 SGHTA and CDR2 FQGNSA. Trimming cost V 8 bases and J 7 bases; bases outside gene matches: 17. CDR3 DNA: TGTGCCAGCGTCTCAGGGACTAACTCCTACAATGAGCAGTACTTC. Translating it yields CASVSGTNSYNEQYF.

V gene TRBV2 combines with J gene TRBJ1-2; D not certain. Germline V gene data show CDR1 as SNHLY and CDR2 as FYNNEI. V lost 3 bases and J lost 8, with 10 bases in between. This CDR3 contains 12 residues. The CDR3 DNA reads as TGTGCCAGCAGTGAGTCGTTCGGCGGCTACACCTTC. This sequence encodes CASSESFGGYTF.

DNA for the CDR3: TGTGCCAGCAGCGTAGCCGGCCTAGGGGACATTCAGTACTTC. It is translated as CASSVAGLGDIQYF. The chain joins TRBV9 to TRBJ2-7, with D perhaps matching TRBD1 (5 bases). The J call may be mistaken, given a closer DNA end match to TRBJ2-4. The CDR3 spans 14 residues. Germline V gene lookup returns CDR1 SGDLS and CDR2 YYNGEE.

The chain employs TRBV11-2 and TRBJ2-7, with TRBD1 as a possible D gene (5 bases). Looked up from germline, CDR1 is SGHAT and CDR2 is FQNNGV. This CDR3 is built from 15 residues. V was pared by 3 bases and J by 0 bases, with 12 bases between. This chain's CDR3 is CASSFQGLISYEQYF. DNA for the CDR3: TGTGCCAGCAGCTTTCAGGGCCTGATCTCCTACGAGCAGTACTTC. The full variable domain, its missing parts supplied by reference TRBV11-2 and TRBJ2-7, is EAGVAQSPRYKIIEKRQSVAFWCNPISGHATLYWYQQILGQGPKLLIQFQNNGVVDDSQLPKDRFSAERLKGVDSTLKIQPAKLEDSAVYLCASSFQGLISYEQYFGPGTRLTVT.

This clonotype was seen only a few times. This chain links TRBV6-5 with TRBJ2-4; D uncertain. This CDR3 has 14 residues. V was pared by 5 bases and J by 0 bases, with 8 bases between. CDR1 and CDR2 from the germline V gene are MNHEY and SVGAGI. The CDR3: CASSAGKAKNIQYF. The CDR3 nucleotides are TGTGCCAGCAGTGCCGGAAAAGCCAAAAACATTCAGTACTTC.